The source of this T cell receptor beta chain is a study of shared clonotypes between healthy human individuals. The CDR3 spans 15 residues. V lost 4 bases, J lost 8 bases, and 10 bases stayed unmatched. CDR1 and CDR2 (germline): SGHRS, YFSETQ. In the case of this clone: As yet, its antigen is unknown.

Findings of the study overall: Sequencing depth was expected to affect clonotype sharing among donors.

The repertoire was sequenced with immunoSEQ multiplex PCR; TCRdb's copy has only in-frame clones and lacks some. The data contain 950,000 to 1,100,000 clones, 75% to 85% of them singletons. Source material: memory CD4+ T cells from PBMCs. Indicated subset: CD45RA-negative fraction. This chain connects TRBV5-1 to TRBJ1-4, with TRBD1 matching over 8 bases. The sequence was obtained from a man aged 18 to 30 in good health. Some clones in this sample may be carry-over from other donors' samples. CDR3 sequence (DNA): TGCGCCAGCAGCACCGACAGGGGAGCGGGCGAAAAACTGTTTTTT. This translates into CASSTDRGAGEKLFF.